This T cell receptor beta chain comes out of a study of a mutant IDH1 vaccine in newly diagnosed glioma. About the research overall: Patients were started on vaccination 4-6 weeks after radiotherapy alone, or with temozolomide cycles. Patients' prior therapy spanned radiotherapy, temozolomide, or both; most underwent both. Among treated patients, approximately 60% were male and 37.5% female, and mean age was roughly 40 years.

Data came from immunoSEQ multiplex PCR; TCRdb stores just in-frame clones and leaves some out. Found here are about 94,000 clones, about 90% of them singletons; the top ten hold roughly 0.81%. This CDR3 contains 14 residues. The germline V gene has CDR1 MNHEY and CDR2 SVGAGI. After removal of 4 bases from V and 4 bases from J, the junction contained 5 bases not matched to a gene. Overall study findings and caveats: Among top peripheral T cell clonotypes, changes seemed unrelated to pseudoprogression.

Remarks on this clone: The antigen remains unidentified.

Time point of the sample: week 47, end of study. Topical imiquimod was applied with each vaccine dose, which held 300 ug of mutant IDH1 20-mer peptide. The source is a woman aged 45-60 years with glioma. The rearrangement uses TRBV6-5 and TRBJ2-7, with 9 bases fitting TRBD1. The sequencing used PBMCs, collected from a glioma patient whose treatment included an IDH1 peptide vaccine. CDR3 region: CASSSQGALYEQYF. In nucleotides, the CDR3 is TGTGCCAGCAGTTCACAGGGGGCACTTTACGAGCAGTACTTC.